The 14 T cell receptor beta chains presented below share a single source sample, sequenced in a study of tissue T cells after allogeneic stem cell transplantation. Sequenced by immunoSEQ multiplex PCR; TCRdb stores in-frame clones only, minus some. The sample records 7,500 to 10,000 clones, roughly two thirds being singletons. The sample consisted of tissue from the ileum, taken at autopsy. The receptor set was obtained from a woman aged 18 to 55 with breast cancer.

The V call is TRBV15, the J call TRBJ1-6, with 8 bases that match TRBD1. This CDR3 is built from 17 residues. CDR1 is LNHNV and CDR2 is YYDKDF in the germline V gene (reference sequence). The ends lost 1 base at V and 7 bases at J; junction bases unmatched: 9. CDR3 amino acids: CATSRVFTDRGNSPLHF. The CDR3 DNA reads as TGTGCCACCAGCAGAGTCTTTACCGACAGGGGAAATTCACCCCTCCACTTT.

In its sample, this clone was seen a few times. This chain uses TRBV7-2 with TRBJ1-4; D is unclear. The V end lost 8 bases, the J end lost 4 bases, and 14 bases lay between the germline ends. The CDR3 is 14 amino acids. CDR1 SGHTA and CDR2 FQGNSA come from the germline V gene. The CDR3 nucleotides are TGTGCCAGCCAGGAGTCACAGAATAATGAAAAACTGTTTTTT. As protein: CASQESQNNEKLFF.

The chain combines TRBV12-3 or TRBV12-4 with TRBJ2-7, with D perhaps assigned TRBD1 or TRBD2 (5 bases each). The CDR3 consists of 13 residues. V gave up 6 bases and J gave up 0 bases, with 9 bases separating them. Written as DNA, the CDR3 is TGTGCCAGCAGCTTCGGGGCCTCCTACGAGCAGTACTTC. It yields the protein CASSFGASYEQYF.

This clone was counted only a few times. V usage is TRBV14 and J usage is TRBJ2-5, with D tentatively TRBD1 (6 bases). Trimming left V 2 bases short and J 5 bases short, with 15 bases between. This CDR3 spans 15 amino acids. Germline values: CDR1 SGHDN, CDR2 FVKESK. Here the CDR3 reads CASSQLGAGRETQYF. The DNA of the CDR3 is TGTGCCAGCAGCCAACTGGGGGCAGGGCGGGAGACCCAGTACTTC.

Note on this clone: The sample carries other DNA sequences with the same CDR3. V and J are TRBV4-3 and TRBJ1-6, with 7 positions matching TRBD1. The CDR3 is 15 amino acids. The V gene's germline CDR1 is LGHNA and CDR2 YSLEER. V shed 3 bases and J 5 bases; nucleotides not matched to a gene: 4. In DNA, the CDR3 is TGCGCCAGCAGCCAGGACGGGACAGATAATTCACCCCTCCACTTT. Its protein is CASSQDGTDNSPLHF.

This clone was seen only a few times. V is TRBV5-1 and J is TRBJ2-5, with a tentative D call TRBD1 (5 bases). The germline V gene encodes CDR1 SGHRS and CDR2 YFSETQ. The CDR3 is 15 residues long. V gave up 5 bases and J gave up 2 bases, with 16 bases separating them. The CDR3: CASSRQSYTQETQYF. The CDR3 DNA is TGCGCCAGCAGTCGACAGAGTTATACTCAAGAGACCCAGTACTTC.

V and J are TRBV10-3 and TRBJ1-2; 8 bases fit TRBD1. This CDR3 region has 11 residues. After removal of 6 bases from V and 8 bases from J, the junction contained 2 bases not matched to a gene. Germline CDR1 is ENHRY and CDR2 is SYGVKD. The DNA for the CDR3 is TGTGCCATCAGCGCAGGGGGCGGCTACACCTTC. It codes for CAISAGGGYTF.

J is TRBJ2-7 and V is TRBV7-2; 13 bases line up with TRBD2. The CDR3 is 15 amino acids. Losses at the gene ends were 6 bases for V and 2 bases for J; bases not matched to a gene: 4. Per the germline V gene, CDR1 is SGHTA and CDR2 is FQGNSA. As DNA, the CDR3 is TGTGCCAGCAGGGACGGACTAGCGGGGGCCTACGAGCAGTACTTC. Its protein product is CASRDGLAGAYEQYF. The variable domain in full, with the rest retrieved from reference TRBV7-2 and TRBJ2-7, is GAGVSQSPSNKVTEKGKDVELRCDPISGHTALYWYRQSLGQGLEFLIYFQGNSAPDKSGLPSDRFSAERTGGSVSTLTIQRTQQEDSAVYLCASRDGLAGAYEQYFGPGTRLTVT.

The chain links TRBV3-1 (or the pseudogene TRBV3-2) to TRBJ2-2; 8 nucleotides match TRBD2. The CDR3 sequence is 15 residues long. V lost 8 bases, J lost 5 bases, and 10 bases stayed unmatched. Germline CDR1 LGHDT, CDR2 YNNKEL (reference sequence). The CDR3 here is CASHREREPTGELFF. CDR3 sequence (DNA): TGTGCCAGCCACCGGGAGCGGGAGCCGACCGGGGAGCTGTTTTTT.

The CDR3: CASSLDGDTTNQPQHF. The CDR3 DNA reads as TGTGCCAGCAGCTTAGACGGTGACACAACCAATCAGCCCCAGCATTTT. The genes are TRBV7-9 and TRBJ1-5; D gene unclear. Deletions cut 1 base from V and 3 bases from J, with 13 bases between. Germline V lookup: CDR1 SEHNR, CDR2 FQNEAQ (reference sequence). This CDR3 is built from 16 residues.

CDR3 sequence: CASSRGGGEFF. In nucleotides, the CDR3 is TGTGCCAGCAGTCGGGGGGGTGGTGAGTTCTTC. The gene calls are TRBV12-3 or TRBV12-4 and TRBJ2-1; TRBD2 matches at 8 bases. V lost 5 bases and J lost 14; bases outside the gene matches: 5. This CDR3 is 11 amino acids long.

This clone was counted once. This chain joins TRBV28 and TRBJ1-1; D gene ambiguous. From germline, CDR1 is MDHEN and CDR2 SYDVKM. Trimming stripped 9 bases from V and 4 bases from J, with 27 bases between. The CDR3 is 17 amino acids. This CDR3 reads CASSAEADSVGGTEAFF. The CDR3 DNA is TGTGCCAGTTCCGCGGAGGCAGATTCCGTTGGCGGCACTGAAGCTTTCTTT. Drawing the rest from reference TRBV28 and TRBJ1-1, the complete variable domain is DVKVTQSSRYLVKRTGEKVFLECVQDMDHENMFWYRQDPGLGLRLIYFSYDVKMKEKGDIPEGYSVSREKKERFSLILESASTNQTSMYLCASSAEADSVGGTEAFFGQGTRLTVV.

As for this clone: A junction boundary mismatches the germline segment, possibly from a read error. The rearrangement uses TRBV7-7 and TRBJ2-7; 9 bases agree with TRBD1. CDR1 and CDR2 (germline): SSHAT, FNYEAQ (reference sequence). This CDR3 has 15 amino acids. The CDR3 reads CASSLGTGRGYEQYF. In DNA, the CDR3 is TGTGCTAGCAGCTTAGGGACAGGGCGTGGGTACGAGCAGTACTTC.

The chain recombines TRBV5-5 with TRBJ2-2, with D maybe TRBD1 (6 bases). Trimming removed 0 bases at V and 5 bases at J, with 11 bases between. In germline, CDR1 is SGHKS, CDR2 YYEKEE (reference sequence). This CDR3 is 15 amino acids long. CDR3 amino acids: CASSLGHRETGELFF. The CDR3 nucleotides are TGTGCCAGCAGCTTGGGTCACAGGGAAACCGGGGAGCTGTTTTTT.